A selection of T cell receptor beta chains follows, all from one sample in a study of metastatic and nonmetastatic thyroid tumors. TCRdb re-analyzed the PCR reads using MiXCR. Among fewer than 2,500 clones listed, approximately 10% were seen once. The material sequenced was tumor tissue. The receptors shown here come from a female donor with papillary thyroid cancer or a benign thyroid nodule (not recorded which). Some clones in this sample may be carry-over from other donors' samples. CDR3s include the opening cysteine and the closing phenylalanine or tryptophan. Fields, in order: V gene, D gene, clone size, J gene, CDR3 protein, CDR3 DNA. A D gene is named only where the DNA matches it firmly. Clone size, where shown, is once, few, many, or a class for clones that have expanded.

TRBV19	TRBD1	medium-sized	TRBJ1-1	CASSIPGQGAGTEAFF	TGTGCCAGTAGTATCCCCGGACAGGGGGCTGGGACTGAAGCTTTCTTT
TRBV11-3	.	medium-sized	TRBJ2-7	CASSLSSPGVYEQYF	TGTGCCAGCAGCTTAAGTTCTCCCGGGGTCTACGAGCAGTACTTC
TRBV7-8	.	large	TRBJ1-1	CASSPESTEAFF	TGTGCCAGCAGCCCAGAGAGCACTGAAGCTTTCTTT
TRBV2	TRBD1	.	TRBJ1-5	CASLYDRGNSNQPQHF	TGTGCCAGTTTATATGACAGGGGGAATAGCAATCAGCCCCAGCATTTT
TRBV6-4	TRBD2	.	TRBJ2-7	CASRTSGGHYEQYF	TGTGCCAGCAGGACTAGCGGGGGCCACTACGAGCAGTACTTC
TRBV7-2	.	medium-sized	TRBJ2-3	CASSFTQATDTQYF	TGTGCCAGCAGCTTTACTCAGGCCACAGATACGCAGTATTTT
TRBV20-1	.	.	TRBJ2-2	CSAFGEVSGVHTWELFF	TGCAGTGCTTTCGGGGAGGTTTCAGGGGTTCACACCTGGGAGCTGTTTTTT
TRBV10-3	.	medium-sized	TRBJ2-7	CAISRGPSYEQYF	TGTGCCATCAGTCGGGGACCGTCCTACGAGCAGTACTTC
TRBV11-2	.	medium-sized	TRBJ2-5	CASSLDSEAGRETQYF	TGTGCCAGCAGCTTAGATAGTGAGGCAGGTAGAGAGACCCAGTACTTC
TRBV19	TRBD1	large	TRBJ1-2	CASRGQGNYGYTF	TGTGCCAGTAGGGGACAGGGAAACTATGGCTACACCTTC
TRBV7-9	.	many	TRBJ1-4	CASSRGATNEKLFF	TGTGCCAGCAGCCGAGGAGCAACTAATGAAAAACTGTTTTTT
TRBV27	TRBD1	.	TRBJ2-7	CASSSAGQGSYEQYF	TGTGCCAGCAGTTCTGCGGGACAGGGCTCCTACGAGCAGTACTTC
TRBV12-3/TRBV12-4	TRBD1	medium-sized	TRBJ1-5	CASSDRGHNQPQHF	TGTGCCAGCAGCGACAGGGGACATAATCAGCCCCAGCATTTT
TRBV20-1	.	.	TRBJ1-1	CSVNRQANTEDFF	TGCAGTGTTAATAGGCAGGCTAACACTGAAGATTTCTTT
TRBV7-6	.	medium-sized	TRBJ1-2	CASSLEQGYGYTF	TGTGCCAGCAGCTTAGAACAGGGTTATGGCTACACCTTC
TRBV6-2/TRBV6-3	.	many	TRBJ2-2	CASRPRDGSTGELFF	TGTGCCAGCAGGCCCCGGGACGGCAGCACCGGGGAGCTGTTTTTT